This section outlines one T cell receptor beta chain sequence together with its context. Its antigen remains unknown. These data come from a study of monozygotic twins with inflammatory bowel disease. General observations from the study: Healthy twins showed more clonotype sharing with others than IBD patients, especially patients with disease activity. Researchers were unable to tell different T cell subtypes apart.

The CDR3 covers 15 residues. The V gene's germline CDR1 is MNHNS and CDR2 SASEGT. TCRdb reprocessed the 5' RACE reads and stores each CDR3 protein as one record, lacking DNA. This table lists about 99,000 distinct CDR3 sequences. The sample comprised blood. The chain uses TRBV6-1 and TRBJ2-1; TCRdb gives TRBD2 as the D gene, but with no DNA this cannot be confirmed. The TCR comes from a human donor with ulcerative colitis or Crohn's disease, or a healthy co-twin of an affected twin (not recorded which). The CDR3 loop is CASSEWREWDNEQFF.